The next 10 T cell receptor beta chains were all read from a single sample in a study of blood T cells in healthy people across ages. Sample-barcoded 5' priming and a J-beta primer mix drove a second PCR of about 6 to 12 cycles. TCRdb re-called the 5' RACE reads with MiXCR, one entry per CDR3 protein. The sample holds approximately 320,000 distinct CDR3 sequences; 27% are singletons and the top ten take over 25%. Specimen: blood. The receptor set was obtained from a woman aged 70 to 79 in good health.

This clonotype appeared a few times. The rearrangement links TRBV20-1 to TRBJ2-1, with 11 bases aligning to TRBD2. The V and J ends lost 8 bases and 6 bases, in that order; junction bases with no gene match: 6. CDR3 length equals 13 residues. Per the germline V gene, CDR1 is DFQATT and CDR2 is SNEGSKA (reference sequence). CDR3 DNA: TGCAGTCCCTCGACTAGCGGGGCCAATGAGCAGTTCTTC. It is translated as CSPSTSGANEQFF.

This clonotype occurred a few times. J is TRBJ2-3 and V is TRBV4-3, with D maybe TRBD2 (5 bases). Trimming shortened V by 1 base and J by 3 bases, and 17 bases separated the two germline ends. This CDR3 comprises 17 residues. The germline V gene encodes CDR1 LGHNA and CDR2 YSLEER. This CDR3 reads CASSQGTLAGLTDTQYF. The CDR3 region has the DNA TGCGCCAGCAGCCAAGGAACGCTAGCTGGATTAACAGATACGCAGTATTTT.

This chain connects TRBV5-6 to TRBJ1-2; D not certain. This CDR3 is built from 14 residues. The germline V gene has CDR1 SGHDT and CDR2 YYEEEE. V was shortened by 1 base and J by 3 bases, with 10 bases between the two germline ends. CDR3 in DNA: TGTGCCAGCAGCTTGATAGGAGTCGACTATGGCTACACCTTC. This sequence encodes CASSLIGVDYGYTF. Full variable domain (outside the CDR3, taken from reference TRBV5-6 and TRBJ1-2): DAGVTQSPTHLIKTRGQQVTLRCSPKSGHDTVSWYQQALGQGPQFIFQYYEEEERQRGNFPDRFSGHQFPNYSSELNVNALLLGDSALYLCASSLIGVDYGYTFGSGTRLTVV.

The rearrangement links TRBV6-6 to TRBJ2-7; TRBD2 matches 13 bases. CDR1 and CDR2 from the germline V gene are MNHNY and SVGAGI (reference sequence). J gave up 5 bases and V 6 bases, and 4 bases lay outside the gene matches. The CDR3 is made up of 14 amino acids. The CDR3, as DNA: TGTGCCAGCAGACCGGGACTAGCGGGAAACGAGCAGTACTTC. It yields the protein CASRPGLAGNEQYF.

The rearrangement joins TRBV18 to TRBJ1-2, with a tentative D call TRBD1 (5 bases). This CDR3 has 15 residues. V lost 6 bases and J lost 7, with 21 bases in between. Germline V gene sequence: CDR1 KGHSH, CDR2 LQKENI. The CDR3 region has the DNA TGTGCCAGCTCGCCTAACCACGGCCAGGGCGCTGGCTACACCTTC. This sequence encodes CASSPNHGQGAGYTF.

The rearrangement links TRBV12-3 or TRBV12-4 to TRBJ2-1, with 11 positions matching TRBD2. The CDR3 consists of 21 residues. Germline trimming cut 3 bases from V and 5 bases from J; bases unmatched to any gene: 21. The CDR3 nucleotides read TGTGCCAGCAGTTTGACAGGGTGGGGGCTAGCGGGAGGAGAGGGACACAATGAGCAGTTCTTC. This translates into CASSLTGWGLAGGEGHNEQFF.

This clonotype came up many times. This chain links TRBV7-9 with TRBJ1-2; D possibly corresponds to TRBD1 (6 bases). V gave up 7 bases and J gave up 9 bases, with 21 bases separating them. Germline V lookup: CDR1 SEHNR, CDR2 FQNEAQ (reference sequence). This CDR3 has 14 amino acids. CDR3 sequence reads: CASTTLGASSSYTF. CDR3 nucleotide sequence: TGTGCCAGCACCACCCTGGGGGCCAGTAGTAGCTACACCTTC.

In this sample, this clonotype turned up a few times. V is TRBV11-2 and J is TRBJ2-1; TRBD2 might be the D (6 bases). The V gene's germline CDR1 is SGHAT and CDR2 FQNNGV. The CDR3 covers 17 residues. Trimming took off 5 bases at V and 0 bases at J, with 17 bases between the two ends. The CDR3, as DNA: TGTGCCAGCAGCACCCGAGGGGCGGGAAGCTCCTACAATGAGCAGTTCTTC. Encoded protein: CASSTRGAGSSYNEQFF.

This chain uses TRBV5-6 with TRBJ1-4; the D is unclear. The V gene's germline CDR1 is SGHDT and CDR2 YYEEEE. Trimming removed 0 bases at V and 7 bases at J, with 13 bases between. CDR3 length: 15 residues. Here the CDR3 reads CASSLDDGSPEKLFF. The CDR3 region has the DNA TGTGCCAGCAGCTTGGACGACGGAAGCCCTGAAAAACTGTTTTTT.

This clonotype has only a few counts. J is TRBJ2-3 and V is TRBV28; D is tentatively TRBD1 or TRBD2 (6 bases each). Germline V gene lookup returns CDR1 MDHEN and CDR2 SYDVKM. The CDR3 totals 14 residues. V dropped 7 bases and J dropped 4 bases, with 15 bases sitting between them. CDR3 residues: CASNIMGGADTQYF. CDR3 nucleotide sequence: TGTGCCAGCAATATTATGGGGGGCGCAGATACGCAGTATTTT.